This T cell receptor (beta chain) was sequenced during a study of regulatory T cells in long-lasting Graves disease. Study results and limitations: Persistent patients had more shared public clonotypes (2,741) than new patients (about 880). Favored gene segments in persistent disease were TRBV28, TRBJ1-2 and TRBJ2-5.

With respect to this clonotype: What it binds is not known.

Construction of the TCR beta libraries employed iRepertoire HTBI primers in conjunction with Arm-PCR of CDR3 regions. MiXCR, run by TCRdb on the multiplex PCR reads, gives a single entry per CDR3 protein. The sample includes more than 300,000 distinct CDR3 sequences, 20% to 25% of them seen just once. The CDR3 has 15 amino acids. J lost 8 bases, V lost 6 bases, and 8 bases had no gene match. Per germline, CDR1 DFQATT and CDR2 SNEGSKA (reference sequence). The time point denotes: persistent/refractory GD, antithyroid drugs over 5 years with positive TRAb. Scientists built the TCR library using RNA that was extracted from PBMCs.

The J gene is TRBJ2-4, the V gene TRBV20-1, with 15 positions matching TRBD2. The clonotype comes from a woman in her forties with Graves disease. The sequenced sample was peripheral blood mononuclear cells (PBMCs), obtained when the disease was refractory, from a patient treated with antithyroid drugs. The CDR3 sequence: CSARTSGRAWDIQYF. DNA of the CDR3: TGCAGTGCGAGGACTAGCGGGAGGGCCTGGGACATTCAGTACTTC.